These 10 T cell receptor beta chains originate from one sample sequenced in a study of cytomegalovirus exposure and HLA in healthy donors. The PCR had 60 Vbeta and 13 Jbeta primers. The table came from immunoSEQ multiplex PCR; TCRdb's copy has only in-frame clones and leaves some out. The data show around 180,000 clones, about four fifths seen once. Input material: PBMCs. Receptors were obtained from a man aged 25-45 years in good health and CMV-seropositive.

V gene TRBV15 combines with J gene TRBJ1-3; tentatively, D is TRBD1 (6 bases). This CDR3 spans 15 amino acids. The germline gives CDR1 LNHNV, CDR2 YYDKDF (reference sequence). The ends were cut back, 3 bases at V and 0 bases at J, with 9 bases in the middle. The CDR3 sequence is CATSRDRLSGNTIYF. Here the CDR3 DNA reads TGTGCCACCAGCAGGGACAGACTCTCTGGAAACACCATATATTTT.

This clone was counted once. The chain is built from TRBV9 and TRBJ1-2, with D unclear. The germline V gene encodes CDR1 SGDLS and CDR2 YYNGEE. V lost 0 bases to trimming and J lost 5 bases, with 8 bases between them. The CDR3 extends over 13 amino acids. CDR3 coding DNA: TGTGCCAGCAGCGTAGTATCGGGTTATGGCTACACCTTC. Protein: CASSVVSGYGYTF.

This clone has more than one count but fewer than ten. The V call is TRBV27, the J call TRBJ2-2; the D gene is possibly TRBD2 (5 bases). The CDR3 contains 14 residues. The ends were cut back, 0 bases at V and 3 bases at J, with 5 bases in the middle. Germline values: CDR1 MNHEY, CDR2 SMNVEV (reference sequence). The CDR3 protein is CASSLSRDTGELFF. CDR3 DNA sequence: TGTGCCAGCAGTTTATCGAGGGACACCGGGGAGCTGTTTTTT.

The chain uses TRBV29-1 and TRBJ2-1; the match to TRBD2 covers 11 bases. Germline CDR1 SQVTM, CDR2 ANQGSEA. J gave up 7 bases and V 7 bases, and 6 bases lay outside the gene matches. This CDR3 is 13 amino acids long. As DNA, the CDR3 is TGCAGCGGGAGTTTAGCGGGAGGGAATGAGCAGTTCTTC. It yields the protein CSGSLAGGNEQFF.

This clone was seen once. The chain combines TRBV5-1 with TRBJ2-2, with 7 bases fitting TRBD1. The ends lost 5 bases at V and 5 bases at J; junction bases unmatched: 6. CDR1 SGHRS and CDR2 YFSETQ come from the germline V gene. CDR3 length equals 14 residues. The CDR3 DNA reads TGCGCCAGCAGAATAGGGGGCGGGACCGGGGAGCTGTTTTTT. Translated: CASRIGGGTGELFF.

The V and J genes are TRBV5-4 and TRBJ2-6; possible D gene TRBD2, 5 bases. The germline V and J ends were trimmed by 4 bases and 2 bases, with 13 bases remaining between them. Germline CDR1 and CDR2: SGHNT and YYREEE (reference sequence). This CDR3 contains 16 residues. CDR3 region: CASSQDEGAGANVLTF. CDR3 DNA: TGTGCCAGCAGCCAAGATGAGGGAGCTGGGGCCAACGTCCTGACTTTC. Filled out from reference TRBV5-4 and TRBJ2-6, the complete variable domain reads ETGVTQSPTHLIKTRGQQVTLRCSSQSGHNTVSWYQQALGQGPQFIFQYYREEENGRGNFPPRFSGLQFPNYSSELNVNALELDDSALYLCASSQDEGAGANVLTFGAGSRLTVL.

This rearrangement joins TRBV27 to TRBJ2-1, with 7 bases identical to TRBD2. The CDR3 contains 15 residues. Losses at the gene ends were 7 bases for V and 7 bases for J; bases not matched to a gene: 13. Germline V gene sequence: CDR1 MNHEY, CDR2 SMNVEV (reference sequence). CDR3 DNA: TGTGCCAGCACATCAACTGGCGGGGGAGGGAATGAGCAGTTCTTC. It translates to CASTSTGGGGNEQFF.

The V gene is TRBV6-5, the J gene TRBJ1-2; 9 bases align to TRBD1. CDR3 size: 14 residues. The germline V gene has CDR1 MNHEY and CDR2 SVGAGI. The J segment lost 0 bases and the V segment lost 7 bases, leaving 3 bases of the junction unmatched. Written as DNA, the CDR3 is TGTGCCAGCAAACAGGGGGCTGCTAACTATGGCTACACCTTC. Its translation is CASKQGAANYGYTF.

The chain is built from TRBV6-5 and TRBJ1-6; maybe TRBD1 (5 bases). CDR1 is MNHEY, CDR2 SVGAGI, per germline. This CDR3 is built from 15 residues. Trimming stripped 5 bases from V and 2 bases from J, with 10 bases between. The CDR3 DNA reads TGTGCCAGCAGTCGGGGGAACCCCTATAATTCACCCCTCCACTTT. Translated: CASSRGNPYNSPLHF.

Concerning this clone: The sample carries other DNA sequences with the same CDR3. The chain has TRBV19 and TRBJ2-2; D is ambiguous. The V end lost 0 bases, the J end lost 0 bases, and 5 bases lay between the germline ends. The germline V gene encodes CDR1 LNHDA and CDR2 SQIVND (reference sequence). This CDR3 comprises 15 residues. The CDR3 spells CASSIEAANTGELFF. In nucleotides, the CDR3 is TGTGCCAGTAGTATAGAGGCAGCGAACACCGGGGAGCTGTTTTTT. Using reference TRBV19 and TRBJ2-2 for the parts outside the CDR3, the full variable domain is DGGITQSPKYLFRKEGQNVTLSCEQNLNHDAMYWYRQDPGQGLRLIYYSQIVNDFQKGDIAEGYSVSREKKESFPLTVTSAQKNPTAFYLCASSIEAANTGELFFGEGSRLTVL.